This T cell receptor beta chain was recovered during a study of blood T cell repertoires in COVID-19 (dated by TCRdb to the early 2020s). With respect to the entire study: The collaborator samples originated in the United States, Italy and Spain and spanned the acute and convalescent phases of COVID-19. The prospective study material was composed of cDNA or gDNA derived from T cells, B-cell-depleted T cells, or PBMCs. Subjects who had been exposed to COVID-19, were actively infected with it, or had recovered from it provided the deeply sampled blood TCRbeta repertoires that made up the dataset. The repertoires were released in a freely available public database meant as a resource for research on the immune response to SARS-CoV-2. Samples were obtained from the ongoing ImmuneRACE study (first 160 participants) and from 1,200 or so subjects provided by 6 global collaborators. The sample metadata nearly always contained a de-identified subject ID, COVID-19 status, age in years and sex. Where available, HLA class I and class II types were taken from metadata supplied by the sample provider and were not determined by assay-based typing. What the study reported, not specific to this receptor: How much clinical and demographic metadata was included differed by source and by participant, and the metadata was provided uncurated.

The germline V gene yields MNHEY for CDR1 and SVGAGI for CDR2. At the junction V is shortened by 1 base and J by 1 base, with 13 bases in between. The CDR3 sequence holds 16 residues, the cysteine and phenylalanine included. CDR3 DNA only is kept here, 48 bases in frame from base 1. Enrolling through a virtual design, the prospective study's participants ranged in age from roughly 18 to 95 years and lived across roughly 24 United States geographic areas. To assign participants to cohorts, the prospective study relied on clinical history that participants themselves reported in a screening survey and a study questionnaire. Recovered participants in ImmuneRACE Cohort 3 were defined by two consecutive negative NP/OP PCR tests, clearance by a healthcare professional, or resolution of symptoms. In the prospective study, whole blood, serum and a nasopharyngeal or oropharyngeal swab were collected from each participant by mobile phlebotomists. Additional blood draws and questionnaires over a 2-month period could optionally be provided by prospective study participants. Blood samples from the prospective study were shipped frozen or at room temperature prior to DNA extraction.

On this clone: It has no known antigen specificity. The record has no base qualities; no much larger clone is one base away.

The immunoSEQ Assay, a bias-controlled multiplex PCR, was used to amplify TCRbeta CDR3 regions from genomic DNA. As for the original processing: The number of nucleated cells in each sample was estimated by amplification of reference gene primers within the assay. To quantify the absolute abundance of each unique TCRbeta CDR3 rearrangement, sequence reads were collapsed and filtered. Productive Simpson clonality was computed per sample as the square root of Simpson's diversity index over productive rearrangements. This immuneACCESS table, as held by TCRdb, lists in-frame sequences with V and J called but not all clones. Of the missing ones, under half trace to an unresolved V gene in checked studies; the others have no known cause. Clonal size and the V and J genes are those of that table, whereas D and trimming came from the DNA. Across this sample there are some 300,000 clones, with roughly 89% seen only once. The ten most abundant clones make up about 9.4% of the sample.

The sequence was obtained from a woman aged 30 to 39 who had recovered from COVID-19. Sample: PBMCs or T cells enriched from blood (not recorded which). The rearranged segments are TRBV6-5 and TRBJ1-1; a tentative D match to TRBD1 spans 5 bases. The CDR3 loop reads CASSYYPGGGNTEAFF. Here is the DNA: TGTGCCAGCAGTTACTATCCCGGGGGGGGGAACACTGAAGCTTTCTTT.